This T cell receptor (beta chain) was sequenced in a study of early stage breast cancer tumors. About the study: Most invasive tumors, about 80% of the 16, were ER+/PR+/HER2-. Invasive lobular carcinomas made up about 35% of the 12 ER+/PR+/HER2- tumors. The study's findings and limits: Enriched TCRB sequences shared across patients were mostly commonly generated sequences. In most of the 16 patients, blood comparison separated tumor from normal breast.

This CDR3 has 14 amino acids. The germline gives CDR1 GTSNPN, CDR2 SVGIG (reference sequence). V was pared by 0 bases and J by 3 bases, with 11 bases between. Data came from immunoSEQ multiplex PCR; TCRdb stores just in-frame clones and leaves some out. The sample includes about 25,000 clones, about 67% of them seen just once. Comment on this clone: Its antigen remains unidentified.

The chain recombines TRBV30 with TRBJ1-1, with D tentatively TRBD1 (5 bases). The sequence derives from a person aged 55 to 75 with breast cancer. Sequencing was performed on breast tumor tissue. The CDR3 DNA sequence: TGTGCCTGGAGTGTCCCCGGGGGGTACACTGAAGCTTTCTTT. Its protein is CAWSVPGGYTEAFF.